In its sample, the clone carrying this TCR beta chain was seen many times. Its antigen is not identified. This entry is derived from a study of Graves' ophthalmopathy and Graves' hyperthyroidism. The study's findings and limits: Blood also contained most of the expanded thyroid clonotypes above 0.001 frequency. For separating ophthalmopathy from stable hyperthyroidism, a 13-signature model gave 85% to 90% sensitivity and about 80% specificity.

Amplification targeted the TCR beta CDR3 regions, with RNA transcripts as the source material. HTBI primers were employed in first-round RT-PCR, then a second-round multiplex PCR followed. TCRdb redid the calling of the multiplex PCR reads with MiXCR, one entry per CDR3 protein. The table has about 400,000 distinct CDR3 sequences, approximately 20% seen once. Having ophthalmopathy, the donors showed moderate-to-severe activity, CAS ≥3 and NOSPECS ≥4, with disease lasting under 3 months. Diagnosis used clinical symptoms, serum thyroxine, TRAb, thyroid ultrasound and orbital computed tomography. The sequencing input was peripheral blood. The sequence came from a woman aged 18-30 years with Graves' ophthalmopathy.

CDR3 nucleotide sequence: TGCAGTGCTAGAGAACAGGGAATAAGTAGGACTGAAGCTTTCTTT. Translating gives CSAREQGISRTEAFF. The rearrangement joins TRBV20-1 to TRBJ1-1, with D perhaps TRBD1 (6 bases). The CDR3 spans 15 residues. V lost 0 bases and J lost 5, with 16 bases in between. Germline CDR1 is DFQATT and CDR2 is SNEGSKA (reference sequence).